The present entry profiles one T cell receptor beta chain with its context. Per the germline V gene, CDR1 is SGHRS and CDR2 is YFSETQ. This CDR3 region has 13 residues. V lost 5 bases and J 7 bases, leaving 15 bases between the germline ends. The sample is drawn from a study of T cell changes during pregnancy in multiple sclerosis. The repertoire was sequenced with immunoSEQ multiplex PCR; TCRdb's copy has only in-frame clones and lacks some. The table records 60,000 to 90,000 clones, 90% to 95% of them present only once. V is TRBV5-1 and J is TRBJ1-2; tentatively, D is TRBD1 (5 bases). The starting material was peripheral blood, obtained in the first trimester of pregnancy. The sequence was obtained from a female donor in good health, enrolled as a control in a pregnancy study. In DNA form, the CDR3 reads TGCGCCAGCAGAGGGGAGGAGAGGGCTGGCTACACCTTC. Residues: CASRGEERAGYTF.